This TCR beta chain was retrieved from a study of OX40 agonist ivuxolimab in advanced cancers. Study overall: The group had a mean age of 60 years, ranged from 23 to 79, and was 80% to 85% male. Three patients got partial responses; one had hepatocellular carcinoma and two had cutaneous melanoma. The study, taken as a whole, reports: At 0.1 to 3.0 mg/kg, CD4+ and CD8+ blood T cells expanded clonally by week 6.

As regards this clone: What it recognizes is unknown.

The timepoints at which blood was sampled were baseline, cycle 4 day 1, and cycle 7 day 1. Sequencing used immunoSEQ multiplex PCR; TCRdb keeps in-frame clones, though not all of them. There are tens of thousands of clones in the sample; roughly 80% occur only once, and more than 1.5% lies in the top ten. The sample in question was CD4+ or CD8+ T cells sorted from blood, obtained in a trial of the OX40 agonist ivuxolimab. The source of this sequence is an adult with an advanced solid tumor such as melanoma, head and neck, liver or kidney cancer.

Here the CDR3 DNA reads TGTGCCAGCAGTCTAGCGGGAGGTACCGACACCGGGGAGCTGTTTTTT. Its protein is CASSLAGGTDTGELFF. J is TRBJ2-2 and V is TRBV7-3; TRBD2 matches 11 bases. The CDR3 is 16 residues long. With 6 bases clipped from V and 3 bases from J, the junction kept 6 bases outside the gene matches. CDR1 and CDR2 (germline): SGHTA, FQGTGA.